Sequencing of this TCR beta chain was carried out in a study of early T cells in non-severe SARS-CoV-2 infection. TCRdb re-derived calls from the 5' RACE reads in MiXCR, one entry per CDR3 protein. The data hold more than 25,000 distinct CDR3 sequences, with over 2.5% observed a single time. This clonotype was observed at least ten times. The germline V and J ends were trimmed by 3 bases and 5 bases, with 13 bases remaining between them. The germline V gene encodes CDR1 MGHDK and CDR2 SYGVNS. The CDR3 is made up of 15 amino acids. The J gene is TRBJ1-4, the V gene TRBV25-1; a weak D match, TRBD1 (6 bases). The sequenced sample was whole blood. This sequence was found in an adult who was a healthcare worker with PCR-confirmed SARS-CoV-2 infection or an uninfected control (not recorded which). In nucleotides, the CDR3 is TGTGCCAGCAGTGATCCGGGGGGGACAAATGAAAAACTGTTTTTT. This sequence encodes CASSDPGGTNEKLFF.